This T cell receptor (beta chain) was observed in a study of regulatory T cells in long-lasting Graves disease. Arm-PCR with iRepertoire HTBI primers amplified the CDR3 regions for these TCR beta libraries. A single record per CDR3 protein comes from TCRdb applying MiXCR to the multiplex PCR reads. The data contain around 500,000 distinct CDR3 sequences, roughly 20% of them singletons. The V gene's germline CDR1 is SGHRS and CDR2 YFSETQ. The CDR3 contains 17 residues. V lost 1 base, J lost 0 bases, and 5 bases stayed unmatched. The time point denotes: persistent/refractory GD, antithyroid drugs over 5 years with positive TRAb. Construction of the TCR library relied on RNA isolated from PBMCs. Study-wide points: Compared with new cases, persistent Graves' patients showed reduced TCR diversity.

The sample holds a few counts of this clonotype. The antigen remains unidentified. The rearrangement joins TRBV5-1 to TRBJ2-2, with 8 nucleotides matching TRBD2. The source of this sequence is a female donor with Graves disease. Sequencing was performed on peripheral blood mononuclear cells (PBMCs), taken when the disease was refractory, from a patient treated with antithyroid drugs. The CDR3 nucleotides are TGCGCCAGCAGCTTGCAGGGTAGCGGGACGAACACCGGGGAGCTGTTTTTT. Translating gives CASSLQGSGTNTGELFF.